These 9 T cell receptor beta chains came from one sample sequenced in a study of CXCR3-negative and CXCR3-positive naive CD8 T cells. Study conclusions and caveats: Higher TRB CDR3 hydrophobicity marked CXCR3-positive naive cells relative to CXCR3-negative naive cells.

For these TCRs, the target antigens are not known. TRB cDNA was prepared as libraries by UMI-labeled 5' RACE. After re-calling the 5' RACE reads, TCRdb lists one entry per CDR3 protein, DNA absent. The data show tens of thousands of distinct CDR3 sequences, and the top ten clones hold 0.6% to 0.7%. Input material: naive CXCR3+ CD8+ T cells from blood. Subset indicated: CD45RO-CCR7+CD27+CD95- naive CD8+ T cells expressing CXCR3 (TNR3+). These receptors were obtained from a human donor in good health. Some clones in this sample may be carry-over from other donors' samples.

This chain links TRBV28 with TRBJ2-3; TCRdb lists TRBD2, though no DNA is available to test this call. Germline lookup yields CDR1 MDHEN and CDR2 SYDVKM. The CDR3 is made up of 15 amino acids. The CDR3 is CASSTTSGRPDTQYF.

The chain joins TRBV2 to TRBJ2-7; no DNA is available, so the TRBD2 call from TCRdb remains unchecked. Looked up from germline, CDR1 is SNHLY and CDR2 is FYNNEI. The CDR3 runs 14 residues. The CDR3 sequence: CASSEGAGGYEQYF.

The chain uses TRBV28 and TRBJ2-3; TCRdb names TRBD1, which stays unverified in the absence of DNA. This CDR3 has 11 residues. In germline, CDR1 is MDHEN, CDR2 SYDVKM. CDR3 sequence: CASSPPGTQYF. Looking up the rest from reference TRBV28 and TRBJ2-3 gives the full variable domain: DVKVTQSSRYLVKRTGEKVFLECVQDMDHENMFWYRQDPGLGLRLIYFSYDVKMKEKGDIPEGYSVSREKKERFSLILESASTNQTSMYLCASSPPGTQYFGPGTRLTVL.

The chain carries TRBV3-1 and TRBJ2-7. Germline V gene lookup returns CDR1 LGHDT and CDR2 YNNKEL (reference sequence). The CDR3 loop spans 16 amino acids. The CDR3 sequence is CASSQDQSINHYEQYF.

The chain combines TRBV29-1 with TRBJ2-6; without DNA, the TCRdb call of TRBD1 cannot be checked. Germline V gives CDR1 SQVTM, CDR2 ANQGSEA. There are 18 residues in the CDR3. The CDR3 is CSAYLNRGADSGANVLTF.

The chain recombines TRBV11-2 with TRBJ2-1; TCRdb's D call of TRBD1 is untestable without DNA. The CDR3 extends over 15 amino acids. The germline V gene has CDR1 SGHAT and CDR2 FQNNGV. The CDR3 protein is CASSLRAGSNNEQFF.

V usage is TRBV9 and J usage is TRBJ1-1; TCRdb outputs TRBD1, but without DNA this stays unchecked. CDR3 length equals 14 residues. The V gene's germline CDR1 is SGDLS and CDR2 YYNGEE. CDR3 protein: CASSVGDLNTEAFF. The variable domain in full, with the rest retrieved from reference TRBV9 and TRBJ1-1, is DSGVTQTPKHLITATGQRVTLRCSPRSGDLSVYWYQQSLDQGLQFLIQYYNGEERAKGNILERFSAQQFPDLHSELNLSSLELGDSALYFCASSVGDLNTEAFFGQGTRLTVV.

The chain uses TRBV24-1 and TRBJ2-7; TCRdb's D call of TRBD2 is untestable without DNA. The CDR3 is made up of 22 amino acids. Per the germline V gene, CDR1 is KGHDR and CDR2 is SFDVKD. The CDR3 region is CATSDFPRGGGGLAAERGEQYF.

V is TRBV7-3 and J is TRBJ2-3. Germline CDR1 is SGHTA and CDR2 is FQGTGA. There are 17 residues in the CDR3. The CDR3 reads CASSPNPVRFGTDTQYF.